These T cell receptor beta chains were read from a single sample in a study of vaccination and CD4 T cells after COVID-19. No antigen has been identified for these receptors. TCRdb re-analysed the PCR reads in MiXCR, keeping a single row per CDR3 protein. Of some 13,000 distinct CDR3 sequences in the sample, about 56% were seen once. Sequences were obtained from CD4+ T cells from blood, cultured in vitro. The receptors originated from a human donor who had recovered from COVID-19. CDR3s include the opening cysteine and the closing phenylalanine or tryptophan. Fields, in order: clone size, V gene, J gene, D gene, CDR3 protein, CDR3 DNA. A D gene is named only where the DNA matches it firmly. Expanded clones are given a class, and other clones once, few, many or no size at all.

.	TRBV5-1	TRBJ1-2	TRBD1	CASSPRQGATDYGYTF	TGCGCCAGCAGCCCCCGACAGGGGGCGACCGACTATGGCTACACCTTC
.	TRBV5-1	TRBJ1-2	.	CASSLEGIDGYTF	TGCGCCAGCAGCTTGGAGGGGATAGATGGCTACACCTTC
.	TRBV15	TRBJ1-1	.	CATSRVGQAFF	TGTGCCACCAGCAGAGTCGGACAAGCTTTCTTT
.	TRBV24-1	TRBJ2-7	.	CATSDFGAERQYF	TGTGCCACCAGTGATTTTGGGGCCGAACGGCAGTACTTC
few	TRBV11-2	TRBJ1-2	.	CASSWAGRNYGYTF	TGTGCCAGCAGCTGGGCCGGTCGTAACTATGGCTACACCTTC
.	TRBV11-2	TRBJ1-1	.	CASSATENTEAFF	TGTGCCAGCAGCGCGACAGAGAACACTGAAGCTTTCTTT
.	TRBV15	TRBJ2-3	.	CATSRAGTTDTQYF	TGTGCCACCAGCAGAGCTGGGACCACAGATACGCAGTATTTT
.	TRBV10-3	TRBJ1-2	TRBD1	CAISSGTGGGYTF	TGTGCCATCAGTTCCGGGACAGGGGGAGGCTACACCTTC
.	TRBV5-4	TRBJ1-2	.	CASSSVLGARGYTF	TGTGCCAGCAGCTCGGTATTAGGGGCCCGAGGCTACACCTTC
.	TRBV7-9	TRBJ1-1	.	CASGKGEGYTEAFF	TGTGCCAGTGGGAAGGGGGAGGGATACACTGAAGCTTTCTTT
.	TRBV30	TRBJ2-2	TRBD1	CAWIRGSHGELFF	TGTGCCTGGATCAGGGGGAGTCACGGGGAGCTGTTTTTT
.	TRBV2	TRBJ1-6	.	CASSANRGSPLHF	TGTGCCAGCAGTGCGAACCGAGGCTCACCCCTCCACTTT
.	TRBV24-1	TRBJ2-1	.	CATSAPGDNEQFF	TGTGCCACCAGTGCCCCGGGCGACAATGAGCAGTTCTTC
.	TRBV30	TRBJ1-6	TRBD1	CAWWDSNSPLHF	TGTGCCTGGTGGGACAGCAATTCACCCCTCCACTTT
medium-sized	TRBV7-7	TRBJ1-1	TRBD1	CASSSTGATEAFF	TGTGCTAGCAGCTCTACAGGGGCCACTGAAGCTTTCTTT
once	TRBV11-3	TRBJ1-3	.	CASGKQGDGNTIYF	TGTGCCAGCGGGAAACAGGGCGATGGAAACACCATATATTTT
.	TRBV27	TRBJ2-7	.	CASSFGQDNSYEQYF	TGTGCCAGCAGTTTTGGCCAGGACAACTCCTACGAGCAGTACTTC
.	TRBV7-2	TRBJ1-1	TRBD1	CASSLEAGGGAFF	TGTGCCAGCAGCTTAGAGGCAGGGGGGGGAGCTTTCTTT
.	TRBV9	TRBJ1-1	.	CASSVGGHPNTEAFF	TGTGCCAGCAGCGTAGGGGGACACCCGAACACTGAAGCTTTCTTT
.	TRBV4-2	TRBJ2-3	.	CASSQGGASTDTQYF	TGTGCCAGCAGCCAGGGGGGGGCCAGCACAGATACGCAGTATTTT
.	TRBV7-6	TRBJ2-1	TRBD2	CASSAGLAGVRNEQFF	TGTGCCAGCAGCGCGGGACTAGCGGGAGTCCGCAATGAGCAGTTCTTC
once	TRBV23-1	TRBJ1-2	.	CASRPTDYGYTF	TGCGCCAGCAGGCCGACAGACTATGGCTACACCTTC
.	TRBV4-3	TRBJ2-3	TRBD1	CASSHRAGTGTTDTQYF	TGCGCCAGCAGCCACCGCGCCGGGACAGGGACTACAGATACGCAGTATTTT